This entry is about one T cell receptor (beta chain). Its antigen is currently unknown. This entry is derived from a study of cytomegalovirus exposure and HLA in healthy donors. Study-level findings and limits: Later analysis indicated greater clonal expansion among HLA-associated TCR beta chains than among equally common other chains. For TCR beta chains, V- and J-gene trimming was later linked to a missense DCLRE1C variant.

Those who donated were healthy bone marrow donors. J lost 1 base, V lost 4 bases, and 4 bases had no gene match. CDR1 and CDR2 from the germline V gene are SGHAT and FQNNGV. The CDR3 has 16 residues. The PCR made use of 60 Vbeta and 13 Jbeta primers. Assay: immunoSEQ multiplex PCR; the TCRdb copy retains only in-frame clones and omits some. The sample contains approximately 78,000 clones, about four fifths of which appear only once. Material: PBMCs. The receptor was derived from a woman in her forties or fifties in good health and CMV-seronegative. This sequence joins TRBV11-2 and TRBJ2-3; 11 nucleotides agree with TRBD2. The CDR3 region is CASSSTSGERTDTQYF. CDR3 nucleotides: TGTGCCAGCAGCTCGACTAGCGGGGAACGCACAGATACGCAGTATTTT.